This TCR beta chain originates from a study of T cells in Graves' hyperthyroidism and ophthalmopathy. The source material, RNA transcripts, was used to amplify TCR beta CDR3 regions. TCR CDR3 underwent first-round RT-PCR with the HTBI primer set. TCRdb re-analysed the multiplex PCR reads in MiXCR, keeping a single row per CDR3 protein. The repertoire holds 300,000 to 350,000 distinct CDR3 sequences, with roughly a fifth as singletons. The ends lost 1 base at V and 3 bases at J; junction bases unmatched: 1. The CDR3 runs to 14 residues. Looked up from germline, CDR1 is MNHNS and CDR2 is SASEGT. The sequence derives from a woman in her fifties or sixties with Graves' hyperthyroidism. Sequenced: blood. The chain carries TRBV6-1 and TRBJ2-7, with TRBD1 matching 9 bases. CDR3 region: CASSEGGQGYEQYF. Here the CDR3 DNA reads TGTGCCAGCAGTGAAGGGGGACAGGGCTACGAGCAGTACTTC.